Following are 5 T cell receptor beta chains from one sample sequenced in a study of CXCR3-negative and CXCR3-positive naive CD8 T cells. In preparing the TRB cDNA libraries, 5' RACE with UMI labels was used. TCRdb re-called the 5' RACE reads and catalogs CDR3 proteins one per entry, DNA excluded. The table for this sample gives tens of thousands of distinct CDR3 sequences. Sequencing used naive CXCR3- CD8+ T cells from blood. The subset here: CD45RO-CCR7+CD27+CD95- naive CD8+ T cells lacking CXCR3 (TNR3-). Receptors originate from a human donor in good health. Some clones in this sample may be carry-over from other donors' samples.

This chain uses TRBV7-6 with TRBJ2-5; the TCRdb call, TRBD1, lacks DNA for checking. The germline V gene encodes CDR1 SGHVS and CDR2 FNYEAQ. The CDR3 has 15 residues. CDR3 residues: CASSLLGQGRETQYF.

The V and J genes are TRBV27 and TRBJ2-7; the D call from TCRdb, TRBD2, cannot be confirmed without DNA. The CDR3 contains 14 residues. Germline loops: CDR1 MNHEY, CDR2 SMNVEV (reference sequence). Here the CDR3 reads CASSSSGGRYEQYF.

The rearrangement uses TRBV6-5 and TRBJ1-1. This CDR3 comprises 13 residues. CDR1 is MNHEY, CDR2 SVGAGI, per germline. The CDR3 region is CASSYGGNTEAFF.

This chain uses TRBV7-2 with TRBJ2-5; TCRdb outputs TRBD1, but without DNA this stays unchecked. This CDR3 spans 14 amino acids. The germline V gene encodes CDR1 SGHTA and CDR2 FQGNSA. This CDR3 reads CASSPWDTEETQYF.

The genes are TRBV5-1 and TRBJ2-7; no DNA is available, so the TRBD1 call from TCRdb remains unchecked. The CDR3 runs to 14 residues. Germline V CDR1 and CDR2: SGHRS, YFSETQ. CDR3 sequence reads: CASRNRTGGYEQYF.